Listed below are T cell receptor beta chains from one sample, sequenced in a study of blood T cell repertoires in COVID-19. This table comes from immunoSEQ multiplex PCR, and its TCRdb copy is limited to in-frame clones, with some not included. Here the sample spans tens of thousands of clones, 80% to 90% being singletons. Specimen: peripheral blood. The receptors shown here come from a human donor in a cohort sampled during active COVID-19. CDR3s include the opening cysteine and the closing phenylalanine or tryptophan. A D gene is named only where the DNA matches it firmly. Where a row states a size, it is once, few, many or the class of an expanded clone; other rows omit it.

TRBJ1-1,NA,NA,TRBV30,CARYRDNSDTEAFF,TGTGCCCGATACCGGGACAACTCGGACACTGAAGCTTTCTTT
TRBJ1-2,TRBD1,NA,TRBV2,CASMGYGQGSGYTF,TGTGCCAGCATGGGGTATGGACAGGGTAGTGGCTACACCTTC
TRBJ2-1,NA,NA,TRBV11-2,CASSHWTSSYNEQFF,TGTGCCAGCAGCCACTGGACATCTTCCTACAATGAGCAGTTCTTC
TRBJ1-3,NA,NA,TRBV6-5,CASRESSGNTIYF,TGTGCCAGCAGAGAGAGCTCTGGAAACACCATATATTTT
TRBJ2-1,TRBD2,NA,TRBV7-3,CASSLASGSYDEQFF,TGTGCCAGCAGCTTAGCCAGCGGGAGTTACGATGAGCAGTTCTTC
TRBJ2-2,NA,few,TRBV2,CASSYAGELFF,TGTGCCAGCAGCTACGCCGGGGAGCTGTTTTTT
TRBJ2-7,TRBD2,NA,TRBV27,CASRGLAGDKYEQYF,TGTGCCAGCCGTGGACTAGCGGGAGATAAGTACGAGCAGTACTTC
TRBJ2-2,TRBD1,NA,TRBV7-3,CASSPRQGVIGELFF,TGTGCCAGCAGCCCCCGACAGGGGGTAATCGGGGAGCTGTTTTTT
TRBJ2-7,TRBD1,NA,TRBV6-5,CASSRGQGTYEQYF,TGTGCCAGCAGTCGAGGACAGGGTACCTACGAGCAGTACTTC
TRBJ2-1,NA,few,TRBV6-4,CASSEQGSLEHYEQFF,TGTGCCAGCAGTGAACAGGGAAGTCTCGAACATTATGAGCAGTTCTTC
TRBJ1-1,NA,once,TRBV28,CASSPRQVKAEAFF,TGTGCCAGCAGTCCCAGACAGGTTAAGGCTGAAGCTTTCTTT
TRBJ1-5,NA,NA,TRBV6-5,CASRIGRSWNQPQHF,TGTGCCAGCAGGATTGGGAGGTCATGGAATCAGCCCCAGCATTTT
TRBJ2-1,TRBD2,NA,TRBV18,CASSPSYGGDNEQFF,TGTGCCAGCTCACCATCTTACGGGGGGGACAATGAGCAGTTCTTC
TRBJ2-3,NA,NA,TRBV7-2,CASSLAGGGSTDTQYF,TGTGCCAGCAGCTTAGCCGGCGGTGGGAGCACAGATACGCAGTATTTT
TRBJ2-1,NA,NA,TRBV5-1,CASSLKLDSQQFF,TGCGCCAGCAGCTTGAAGCTGGACAGCCAGCAGTTCTTC
TRBJ2-7,NA,NA,TRBV5-1,CASSLTSSHEQYF,TGCGCCAGCAGCCTCACGTCTAGCCACGAGCAGTACTTC
TRBJ2-5,NA,NA,TRBV5-1,CASSLRTEETQYF,TGCGCCAGCAGCCTCCGGACAGAAGAGACCCAGTACTTC
TRBJ1-1,TRBD1,NA,TRBV6-5,CASNRQGSTEAFF,TGTGCCAGCAACAGACAGGGGAGTACTGAAGCTTTCTTT
TRBJ2-2,TRBD2,NA,TRBV7-3,CASSSGLAGTGELFF,TGTGCCAGCAGCTCGGGACTAGCGGGAACCGGGGAGCTGTTTTTT
TRBJ2-1,TRBD2,few,TRBV6-2/TRBV6-3,CASSQGGGAYNEQFF,TGTGCCAGCAGTCAGGGCGGGGGGGCCTACAATGAGCAGTTCTTC
TRBJ2-7,TRBD2,NA,TRBV18,CASSPPGGNQYEQYF,TGTGCCAGCTCACCCCCGGGGGGGAACCAATACGAGCAGTACTTC
TRBJ2-1,TRBD1,NA,TRBV9,CASSVGRGQYNEQFF,TGTGCCAGCAGCGTAGGCCGGGGACAGTACAATGAGCAGTTCTTC
TRBJ2-5,TRBD1,NA,TRBV5-1,CASSLAGQGPTQYF,TGCGCCAGCAGCTTGGCCGGACAGGGCCCGACCCAGTACTTC